This T cell receptor (beta chain) comes out of a study of identical twins' blood T cells. Remarks on this clonotype: Antigen unknown.

The CDR3 loop spans 14 amino acids. CDR1 is SGHRS and CDR2 is YFSETQ in the germline V gene. Trimming shortened V by 0 bases and J by 5 bases, and 10 bases separated the two germline ends. Sample barcodes were added at both library ends during cDNA synthesis. One entry per CDR3 protein, called by TCRdb with MiXCR from the 5' RACE reads. This repertoire shows 350,000 to 400,000 distinct CDR3 sequences, roughly 31% found once; its top ten account for approximately 6.6%. General study findings and limits: Twin repertoire similarity may partly reflect shared environment. Out-of-frame TCRbeta clonotypes reportedly had markedly more similar V usage in twins than unrelated donors.

This clonotype was obtained from a woman aged 18-49 years in good health. The specimen sequenced was PBMCs. V gene TRBV5-1 combines with J gene TRBJ2-3; D is uncertain. CDR3 in amino acids: CASSLGSPRDTQYF. The DNA for the CDR3 is TGCGCCAGCAGCTTGGGCTCGCCGCGAGATACGCAGTATTTT.